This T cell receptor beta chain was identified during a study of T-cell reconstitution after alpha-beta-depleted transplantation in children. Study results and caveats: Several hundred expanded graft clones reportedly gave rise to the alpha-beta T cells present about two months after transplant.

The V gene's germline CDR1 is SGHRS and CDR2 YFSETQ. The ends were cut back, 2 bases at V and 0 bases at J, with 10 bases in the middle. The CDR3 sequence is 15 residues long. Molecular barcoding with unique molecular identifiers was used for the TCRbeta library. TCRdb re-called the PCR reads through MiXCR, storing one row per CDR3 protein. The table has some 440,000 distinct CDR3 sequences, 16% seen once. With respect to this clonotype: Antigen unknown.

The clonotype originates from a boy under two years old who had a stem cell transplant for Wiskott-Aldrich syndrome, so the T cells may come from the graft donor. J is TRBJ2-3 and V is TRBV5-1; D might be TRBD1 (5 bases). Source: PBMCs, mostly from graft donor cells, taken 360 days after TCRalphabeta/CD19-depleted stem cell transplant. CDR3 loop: CASSFPDRSTDTQYF. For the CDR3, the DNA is TGCGCCAGCAGCTTCCCCGACAGAAGCACAGATACGCAGTATTTT.